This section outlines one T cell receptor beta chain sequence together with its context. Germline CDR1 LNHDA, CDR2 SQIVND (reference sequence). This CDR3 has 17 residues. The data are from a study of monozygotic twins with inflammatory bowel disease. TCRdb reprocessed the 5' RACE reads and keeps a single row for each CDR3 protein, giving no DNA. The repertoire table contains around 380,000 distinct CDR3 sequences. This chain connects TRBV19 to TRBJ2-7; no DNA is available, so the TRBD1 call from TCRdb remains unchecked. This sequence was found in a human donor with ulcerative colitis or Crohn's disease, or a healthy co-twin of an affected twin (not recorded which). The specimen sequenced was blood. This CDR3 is CASSIGRRAGRPYEQYF.